Presented here are 9 T cell receptor beta chains from one specimen sequenced in a study of blood T cell repertoires in COVID-19. Data came from immunoSEQ multiplex PCR; TCRdb stores just in-frame clones and leaves some out. The sample has some 250,000 clones; approximately 91% are singletons. The sequencing sample was made of PBMCs or T cells enriched from blood (not recorded which). These receptors were obtained from a woman in her 40s with acute COVID-19.

In this sample, this clone turned up a few times. This chain joins TRBV3-1 (or the pseudogene TRBV3-2) and TRBJ2-7; 8 bases fit TRBD1. There are 14 residues in the CDR3. J gave up 7 bases and V 3 bases, and 8 bases lay outside the gene matches. Germline V lookup: CDR1 LGHDT, CDR2 YNNKEL (reference sequence). CDR3 region: CASSQDRAPREQYF. Written as DNA, the CDR3 is TGTGCCAGCAGCCAGGACAGGGCCCCCCGGGAGCAGTACTTC.

The DNA of the CDR3 is TGTGCCAGCAGCAAATATTTTATCGGACAGGTCACCGTCACATTCACGGACACTGAAGCTTTCTTT. Residues: CASSKYFIGQVTVTFTDTEAFF. J is TRBJ1-1 and V is TRBV21-1; TRBD1, the table's D call, lacks a check against the DNA. TRBV21-1 is reported as a pseudogene. The CDR3 extends over 22 amino acids.

This chain links TRBV15 with TRBJ1-1, with 7 bases lining up with TRBD1. Germline V CDR1 and CDR2: LNHNV, YYDKDF (reference sequence). The CDR3 covers 13 residues. The J segment lost 7 bases and the V segment lost 2 bases, leaving 4 bases of the junction unmatched. This CDR3 reads CATSRISGGEAFF. CDR3 nucleotide sequence: TGTGCCACCAGCAGAATATCAGGGGGTGAAGCTTTCTTT.

The chain joins TRBV5-1 to TRBJ2-7, with TRBD1 as a possible D gene (5 bases). Germline CDR1 and CDR2: SGHRS and YFSETQ. This CDR3 spans 12 amino acids. The germline V and J ends were trimmed by 3 bases and 6 bases, with 10 bases remaining between them. The CDR3 spells CASSSPGIEQYF. The CDR3 bases are TGCGCCAGCAGCTCTCCAGGGATCGAGCAGTACTTC.

The chain is built from TRBV2 and TRBJ1-3; D is possibly TRBD1 (6 bases). The CDR3 is 16 residues long. Between the trimmed V and J ends, which lost 5 bases and 1 base, there was a span of 15 bases. Germline V gene sequence: CDR1 SNHLY, CDR2 FYNNEI. The CDR3 loop reads CASSSQGYLSGNTIYF. The CDR3 nucleotides read TGTGCCAGCAGTTCACAGGGTTACCTATCTGGAAACACCATATATTTT.

The V and J genes are TRBV5-6 and TRBJ1-2; the D gene is possibly TRBD1 (6 bases). Between the trimmed V and J ends, which lost 0 bases and 4 bases, there was a span of 16 bases. Germline V gene sequence: CDR1 SGHDT, CDR2 YYEEEE. The CDR3 sequence is 16 residues long. The CDR3 coding sequence is TGTGCCAGCAGCTTGGAGGTTGCAGGGGAGAGCTATGGCTACACCTTC. Its translation: CASSLEVAGESYGYTF.

Comment on this clone: Other DNA sequences in this sample translate to the same CDR3. The J gene is TRBJ2-5, the V gene TRBV2, with D perhaps matching TRBD1 (6 bases). The CDR3 consists of 13 residues. Trimming cost V 6 bases and J 3 bases, with 11 bases left between them. CDR1 is SNHLY and CDR2 is FYNNEI in the germline V gene. CDR3 region: CASRAGEKETQYF. In DNA form, the CDR3 reads TGTGCCAGCAGGGCAGGGGAGAAAGAGACCCAGTACTTC.

This clone was recorded a few times. V and J are TRBV5-4 and TRBJ2-7, with 8 bases that match TRBD1. The CDR3 spans 14 residues. Germline values: CDR1 SGHNT, CDR2 YYREEE (reference sequence). Trimming cost V 4 bases and J 0 bases; bases outside gene matches: 3. The CDR3 DNA is TGTGCCAGCAGCAGGGACAGGAGCTCCTACGAGCAGTACTTC. Its translation is CASSRDRSSYEQYF.

This clone was found once. The chain carries TRBV6-5 and TRBJ1-4, with D unclear. CDR1 is MNHEY, CDR2 SVGAGI, per germline. V shed 6 bases and J shed 3 bases, with 11 bases lying between them. This CDR3 region has 14 residues. The CDR3 loop reads CASSEGGANEKLFF. The CDR3 DNA sequence: TGTGCCAGCAGCGAGGGAGGTGCTAATGAAAAACTGTTTTTT.